The entry below describes one TCR beta chain. The CDR3 runs to 15 residues. The ends lost 3 bases at V and 5 bases at J; junction bases unmatched: 5. Germline V gene data show CDR1 as LNHDA and CDR2 as SQIVND (reference sequence). The data are from a study of CD8 T cells in Susac syndrome. The authors negatively isolated CD8+ and CD4+ T cells and FACS-enriched TEMRA cells. With random hexamers, about 0.5 to 1 ug RNA was reverse transcribed. With immunoSEQ multiplex PCR, TCR beta CDR3 was amplified across 54 Vbeta and 13 Jbeta. Each CDR3 protein is one row after TCRdb ran MiXCR on the immunoSEQ multiplex PCR reads. The table records 250,000 to 300,000 distinct CDR3 sequences, around nine tenths of them present only once.

Sequenced material: CD8+ T cells from PBMCs. V is TRBV19 and J is TRBJ2-1; 9 nucleotides align to TRBD2. The clonotype was recovered from a human donor with multiple sclerosis. CDR3: CASSMASGVHNEQFF. In DNA, the CDR3 is TGTGCCAGTAGTATGGCTAGCGGGGTACACAATGAGCAGTTCTTC. Supplemented by reference TRBV19 and TRBJ2-1, the full variable domain reads DGGITQSPKYLFRKEGQNVTLSCEQNLNHDAMYWYRQDPGQGLRLIYYSQIVNDFQKGDIAEGYSVSREKKESFPLTVTSAQKNPTAFYLCASSMASGVHNEQFFGPGTRLTVL.